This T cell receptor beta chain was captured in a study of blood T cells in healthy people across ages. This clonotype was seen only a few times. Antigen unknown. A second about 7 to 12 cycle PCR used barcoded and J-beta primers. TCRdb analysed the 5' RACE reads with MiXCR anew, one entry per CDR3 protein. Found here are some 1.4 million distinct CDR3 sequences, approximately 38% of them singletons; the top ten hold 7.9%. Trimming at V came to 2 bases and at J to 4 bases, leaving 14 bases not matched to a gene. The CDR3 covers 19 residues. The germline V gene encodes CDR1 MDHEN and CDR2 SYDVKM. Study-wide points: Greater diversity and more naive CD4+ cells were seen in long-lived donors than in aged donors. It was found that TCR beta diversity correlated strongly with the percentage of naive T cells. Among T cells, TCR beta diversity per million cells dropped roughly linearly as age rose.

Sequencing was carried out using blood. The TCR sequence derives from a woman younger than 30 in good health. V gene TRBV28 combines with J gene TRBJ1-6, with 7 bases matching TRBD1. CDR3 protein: CASSLNRQGRELYNSPLHF. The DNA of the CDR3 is TGTGCCAGCAGTTTAAATCGACAGGGCCGCGAACTTTATAATTCACCCCTCCACTTT.